Presented here are 8 T cell receptor beta chains from one specimen sequenced in a study of blood T cell repertoires in COVID-19. Data came from immunoSEQ multiplex PCR; TCRdb stores just in-frame clones and leaves some out. This repertoire shows about 170,000 clones, over 85% found once; its top ten account for roughly 5%. Input material: peripheral blood. Source of these receptors: a woman aged 50 to 60 with acute or convalescent COVID-19.

The chain carries TRBV10-3 and TRBJ2-7; 7 bases map to TRBD2. V was pared by 7 bases and J by 2 bases, with 11 bases of the junction left unmatched. The CDR3 loop spans 15 amino acids. The germline gives CDR1 ENHRY, CDR2 SYGVKD. In nucleotides, the CDR3 is TGTGCCATCACTCCGGGGGGTCTAGCGGCCTACGAGCAGTACTTC. This encodes CAITPGGLAAYEQYF.

The V call is TRBV5-4, the J call TRBJ2-5; D is ambiguous. V lost 3 bases, J lost 5 bases, and 5 bases lay in between. CDR1 and CDR2 from the germline V gene are SGHNT and YYREEE (reference sequence). The CDR3 is 11 amino acids. CDR3 loop: CASSSVETQYF. The CDR3 DNA is TGTGCCAGCAGCTCGGTGGAGACCCAGTACTTC.

The chain carries TRBV14 and TRBJ1-3, with D possibly TRBD1 on 6 matching bases. Germline V lookup: CDR1 SGHDN, CDR2 FVKESK. This CDR3 has 15 amino acids. The V end was cut by 0 bases, the J end by 8 bases, with 14 bases between. This chain's CDR3 is CASSQDYNRVHTIYF. The CDR3 DNA reads as TGTGCCAGCAGCCAAGATTACAACAGGGTCCACACCATATATTTT.

The rearrangement links TRBV7-9 to TRBJ1-2; 7 nucleotides align to TRBD1. CDR1 SEHNR and CDR2 FQNEAQ come from the germline V gene (reference sequence). The V gene end was trimmed by 1 base and the J gene end by 8 bases; junction bases not matched to a gene: 7. The CDR3 runs 14 residues. DNA of the CDR3: TGTGCCAGCAGCTTAGGGACCCCACAGGGGGGCTACACCTTC. Its translation: CASSLGTPQGGYTF. The full variable domain, in which reference TRBV7-9 and TRBJ1-2 provide the parts outside the CDR3, is DTGVSQNPRHKITKRGQNVTFRCDPISEHNRLYWYRQTLGQGPEFLTYFQNEAQLEKSRLLSDRFSAERPKGSFSTLEIQRTEQGDSAMYLCASSLGTPQGGYTFGSGTRLTVV.

The chain carries TRBV5-4 and TRBJ2-1; 10 bases line up with TRBD2. J lost 7 bases, V lost 1 base, and 8 bases had no gene match. Germline V gene lookup returns CDR1 SGHNT and CDR2 YYREEE (reference sequence). The CDR3 sequence is 16 residues long. CDR3 nucleotide sequence: TGTGCCAGCAGCTTGACTAGGACTAGCGGAGAAAATGAGCAGTTCTTC. Its translation is CASSLTRTSGENEQFF.

The V call is TRBV28, the J call TRBJ2-5, with TRBD2 matching over 7 bases. The CDR3 consists of 15 residues. CDR1 is MDHEN and CDR2 is SYDVKM in the germline V gene. V lost 4 bases, J lost 5 bases, and 10 bases stayed unmatched. In DNA form, the CDR3 reads TGTGCCAGCAGTTCCCCCTGGCGGGGGTCGGAGACCCAGTACTTC. Translation: CASSSPWRGSETQYF.

V and J are TRBV3-1 (or the pseudogene TRBV3-2) and TRBJ1-3; unclear D gene. Between the trimmed V and J ends, which lost 0 bases and 0 bases, there was a span of 12 bases. The V gene's germline CDR1 is LGHDT and CDR2 YNNKEL (reference sequence). This CDR3 is 17 amino acids long. The CDR3 DNA is TGTGCCAGCAGCCAAGAACGGGTGATGAGCTCTGGAAACACCATATATTTT. This translates into CASSQERVMSSGNTIYF.

This chain uses TRBV7-8 with TRBJ2-2; 11 nucleotides match TRBD2. The V gene end was trimmed by 8 bases and the J gene end by 1 base; junction bases not matched to a gene: 6. The CDR3 contains 16 residues. Looked up from germline, CDR1 is SGHVS and CDR2 is FQNEAQ. CDR3 in DNA: TGTGCCAGCGGTTTTCTAGCGGGGGGGAACACCGGGGAGCTGTTTTTT. As protein: CASGFLAGGNTGELFF. The full variable domain, rest sourced from reference TRBV7-8 and TRBJ2-2, is GAGVSQSPRYKVAKRGQDVALRCDPISGHVSLFWYQQALGQGPEFLTYFQNEAQLDKSGLPSDRFFAERPEGSVSTLKIQRTQQEDSAVYLCASGFLAGGNTGELFFGEGSRLTVL.